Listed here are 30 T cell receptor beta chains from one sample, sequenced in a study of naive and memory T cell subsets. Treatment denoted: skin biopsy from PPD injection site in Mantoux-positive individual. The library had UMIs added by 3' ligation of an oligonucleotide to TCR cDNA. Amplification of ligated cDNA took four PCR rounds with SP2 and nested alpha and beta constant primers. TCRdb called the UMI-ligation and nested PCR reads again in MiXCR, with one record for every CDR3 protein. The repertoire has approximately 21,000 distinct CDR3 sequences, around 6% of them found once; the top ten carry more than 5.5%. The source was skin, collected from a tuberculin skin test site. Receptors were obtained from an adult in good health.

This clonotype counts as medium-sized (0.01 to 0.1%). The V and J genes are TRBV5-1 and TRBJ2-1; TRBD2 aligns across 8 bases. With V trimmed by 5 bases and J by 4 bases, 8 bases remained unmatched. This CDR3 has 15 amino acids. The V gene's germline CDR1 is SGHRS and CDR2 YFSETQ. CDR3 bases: TGCGCCAGCAGTCTAGCGGGCGGTAATTACAATGAGCAGTTCTTC. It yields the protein CASSLAGGNYNEQFF.

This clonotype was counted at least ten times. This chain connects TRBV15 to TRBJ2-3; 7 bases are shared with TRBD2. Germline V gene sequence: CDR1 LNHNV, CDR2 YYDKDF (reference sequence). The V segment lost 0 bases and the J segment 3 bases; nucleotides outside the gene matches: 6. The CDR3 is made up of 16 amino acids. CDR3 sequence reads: CATSRDSSGPTDTQYF. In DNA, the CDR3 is TGTGCCACCAGCAGAGATTCTAGCGGCCCTACAGATACGCAGTATTTT.

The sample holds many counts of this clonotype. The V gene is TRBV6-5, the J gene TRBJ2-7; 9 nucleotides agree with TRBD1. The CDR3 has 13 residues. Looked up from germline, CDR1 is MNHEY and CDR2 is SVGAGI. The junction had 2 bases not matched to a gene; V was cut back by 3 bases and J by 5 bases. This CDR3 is CASSYGTGHEQYF. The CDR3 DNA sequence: TGTGCCAGCAGTTATGGGACAGGGCACGAGCAGTACTTC.

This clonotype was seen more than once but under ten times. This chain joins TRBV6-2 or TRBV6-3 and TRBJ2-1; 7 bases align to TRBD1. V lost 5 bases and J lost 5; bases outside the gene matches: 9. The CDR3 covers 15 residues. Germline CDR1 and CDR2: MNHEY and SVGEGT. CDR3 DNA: TGTGCCAGCAGTAAGCCCGGGACAGCTAACAATGAGCAGTTCTTC. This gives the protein CASSKPGTANNEQFF.

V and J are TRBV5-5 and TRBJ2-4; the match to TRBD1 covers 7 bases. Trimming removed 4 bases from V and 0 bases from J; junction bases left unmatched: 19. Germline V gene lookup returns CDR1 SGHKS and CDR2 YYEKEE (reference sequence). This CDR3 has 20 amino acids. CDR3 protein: CASSATGLFGSLLAKNIQYF. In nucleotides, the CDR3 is TGTGCCAGCAGCGCGACAGGGTTATTCGGAAGCCTCCTAGCCAAAAACATTCAGTACTTC.

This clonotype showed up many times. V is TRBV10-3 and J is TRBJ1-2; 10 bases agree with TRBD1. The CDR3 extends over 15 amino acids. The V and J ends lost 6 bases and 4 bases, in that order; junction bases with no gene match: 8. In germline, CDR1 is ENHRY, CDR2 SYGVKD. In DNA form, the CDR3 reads TGTGCCATCAGACTCGGGGGACAGGGGCCCTATGGCTACACCTTC. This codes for CAIRLGGQGPYGYTF.

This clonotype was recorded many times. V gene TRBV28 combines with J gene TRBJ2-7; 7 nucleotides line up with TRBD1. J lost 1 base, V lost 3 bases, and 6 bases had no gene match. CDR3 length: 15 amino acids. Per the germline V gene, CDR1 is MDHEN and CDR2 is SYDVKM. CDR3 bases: TGTGCCAGCAGTTTTGTTACAGGGGATTCCTACGAGCAGTACTTC. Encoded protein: CASSFVTGDSYEQYF. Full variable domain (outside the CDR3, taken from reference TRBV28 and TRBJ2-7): DVKVTQSSRYLVKRTGEKVFLECVQDMDHENMFWYRQDPGLGLRLIYFSYDVKMKEKGDIPEGYSVSREKKERFSLILESASTNQTSMYLCASSFVTGDSYEQYFGPGTRLTVT.

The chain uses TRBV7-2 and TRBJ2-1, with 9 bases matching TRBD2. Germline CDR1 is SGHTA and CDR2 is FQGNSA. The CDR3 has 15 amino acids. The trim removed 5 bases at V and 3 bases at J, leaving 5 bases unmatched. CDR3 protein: CASSRAGGGYNEQFF. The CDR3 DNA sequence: TGTGCCAGCAGCCGAGCGGGAGGCGGCTACAATGAGCAGTTCTTC.

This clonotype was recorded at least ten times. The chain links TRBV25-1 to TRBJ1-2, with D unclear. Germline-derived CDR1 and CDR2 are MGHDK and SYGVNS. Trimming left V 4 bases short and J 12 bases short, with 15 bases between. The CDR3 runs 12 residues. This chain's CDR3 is CASSGPSSRNTF. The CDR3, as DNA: TGTGCCAGCAGTGGGCCCAGTTCTAGAAACACCTTC.

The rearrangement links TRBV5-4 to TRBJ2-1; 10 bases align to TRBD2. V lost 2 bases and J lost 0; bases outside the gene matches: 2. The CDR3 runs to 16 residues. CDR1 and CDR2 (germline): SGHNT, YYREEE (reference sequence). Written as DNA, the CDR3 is TGTGCCAGCAGCTTTAGCGGGGGGAGCTCCTACAATGAGCAGTTCTTC. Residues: CASSFSGGSSYNEQFF.

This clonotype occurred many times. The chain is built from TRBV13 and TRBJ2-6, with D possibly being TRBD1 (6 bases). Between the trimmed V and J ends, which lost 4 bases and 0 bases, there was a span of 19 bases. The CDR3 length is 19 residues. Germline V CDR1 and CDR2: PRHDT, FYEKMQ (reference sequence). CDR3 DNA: TGTGCCAGCAGCTCCAACCCGGGACACTCGATCTCTGGGGCCAACGTCCTGACTTTC. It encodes CASSSNPGHSISGANVLTF.

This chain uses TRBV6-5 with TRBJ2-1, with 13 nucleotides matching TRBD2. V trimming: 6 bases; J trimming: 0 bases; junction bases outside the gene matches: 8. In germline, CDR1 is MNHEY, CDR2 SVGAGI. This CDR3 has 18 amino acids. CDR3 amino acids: CASRPGTSGTSSYNEQFF. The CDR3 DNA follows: TGTGCCAGCAGACCCGGGACTAGCGGGACATCCTCCTACAATGAGCAGTTCTTC.

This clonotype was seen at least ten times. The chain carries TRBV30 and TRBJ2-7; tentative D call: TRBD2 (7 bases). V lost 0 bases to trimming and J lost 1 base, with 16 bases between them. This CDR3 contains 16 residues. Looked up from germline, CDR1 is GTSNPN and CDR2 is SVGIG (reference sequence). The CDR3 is CAWSVRGLAESYEQYF. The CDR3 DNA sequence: TGTGCCTGGAGTGTACGGGGGCTAGCGGAATCCTACGAGCAGTACTTC.

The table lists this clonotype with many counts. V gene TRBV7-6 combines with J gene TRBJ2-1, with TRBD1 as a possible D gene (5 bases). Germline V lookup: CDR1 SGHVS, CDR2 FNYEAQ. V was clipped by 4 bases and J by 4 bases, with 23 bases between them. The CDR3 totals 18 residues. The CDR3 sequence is CASSSQPSQAHSYNEQFF. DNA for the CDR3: TGTGCCAGCAGCTCCCAACCTTCACAGGCCCACTCGTACAATGAGCAGTTCTTC.

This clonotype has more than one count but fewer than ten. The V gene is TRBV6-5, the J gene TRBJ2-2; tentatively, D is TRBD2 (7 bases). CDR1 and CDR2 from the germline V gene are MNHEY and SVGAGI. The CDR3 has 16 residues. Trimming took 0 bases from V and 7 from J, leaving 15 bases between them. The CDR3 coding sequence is TGTGCCAGCAGTTACTCTATGCCGGGGGGCGACGGGGAGCTGTTTTTT. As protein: CASSYSMPGGDGELFF.

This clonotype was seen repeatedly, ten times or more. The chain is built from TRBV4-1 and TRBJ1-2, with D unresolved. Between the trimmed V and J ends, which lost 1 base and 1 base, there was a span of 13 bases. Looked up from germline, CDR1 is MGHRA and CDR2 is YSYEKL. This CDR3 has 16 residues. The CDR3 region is CASSQGGPFLNYGYTF. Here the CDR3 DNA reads TGCGCCAGCAGCCAAGGAGGACCCTTCCTTAACTATGGCTACACCTTC.

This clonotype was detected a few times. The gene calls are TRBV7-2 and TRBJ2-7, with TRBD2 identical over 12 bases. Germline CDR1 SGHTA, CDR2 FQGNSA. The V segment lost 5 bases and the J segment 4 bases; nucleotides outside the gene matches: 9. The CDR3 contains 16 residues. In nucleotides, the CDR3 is TGTGCCAGCAGCCGGGGGGACGGACTAGCGGGATACGAGCAGTACTTC. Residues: CASSRGDGLAGYEQYF.

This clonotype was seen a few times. DNA of the CDR3: TGTGCCACCTTAAACGGCTTCCGAACTGAAGCTTTCTTT. Residues: CATLNGFRTEAFF. V usage is TRBV6-2 or TRBV6-3 and J usage is TRBJ1-1; D is uncertain. The CDR3 spans 13 residues. Trimming left V 10 bases short and J 5 bases short, with 17 bases between. Germline values: CDR1 MNHEY, CDR2 SVGEGT.

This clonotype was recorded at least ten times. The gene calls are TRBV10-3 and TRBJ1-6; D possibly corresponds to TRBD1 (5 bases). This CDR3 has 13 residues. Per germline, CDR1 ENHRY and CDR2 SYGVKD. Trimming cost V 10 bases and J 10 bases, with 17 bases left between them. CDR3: CATLGDSHSPLHF. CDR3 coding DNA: TGTGCCACCCTCGGCGACAGTCACTCACCCCTCCACTTT.

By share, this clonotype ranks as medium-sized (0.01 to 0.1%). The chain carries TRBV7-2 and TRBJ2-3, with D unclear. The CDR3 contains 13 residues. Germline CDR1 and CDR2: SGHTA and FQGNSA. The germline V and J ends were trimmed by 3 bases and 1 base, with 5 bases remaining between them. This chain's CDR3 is CASSFPGTDTQYF. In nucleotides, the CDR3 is TGTGCCAGCAGCTTTCCTGGCACAGATACGCAGTATTTT.

The CDR3 nucleotides read TGTGCCGTCTCTCCCGACGGGGGCCCAGGGCAGCCCCAGCATTTT. Protein: CAVSPDGGPGQPQHF. This chain links TRBV19 with TRBJ1-5; a possible D gene is TRBD1 (6 bases). V lost 11 bases and J lost 7, with 24 bases in between. Germline values: CDR1 LNHDA, CDR2 SQIVND (reference sequence). The CDR3 covers 15 residues.

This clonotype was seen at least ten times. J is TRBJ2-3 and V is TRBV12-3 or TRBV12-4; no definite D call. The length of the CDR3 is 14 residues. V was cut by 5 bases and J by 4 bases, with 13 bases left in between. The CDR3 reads CASSDLGKADTQYF. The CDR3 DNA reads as TGTGCCAGCAGTGATCTAGGTAAAGCAGATACGCAGTATTTT.

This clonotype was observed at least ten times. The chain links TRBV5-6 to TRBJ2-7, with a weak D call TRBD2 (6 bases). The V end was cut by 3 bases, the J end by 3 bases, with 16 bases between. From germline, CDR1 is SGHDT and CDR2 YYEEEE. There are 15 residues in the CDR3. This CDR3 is CASSWRGTVNYEQYF. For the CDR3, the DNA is TGTGCCAGCAGCTGGCGAGGGACTGTAAACTACGAGCAGTACTTC.

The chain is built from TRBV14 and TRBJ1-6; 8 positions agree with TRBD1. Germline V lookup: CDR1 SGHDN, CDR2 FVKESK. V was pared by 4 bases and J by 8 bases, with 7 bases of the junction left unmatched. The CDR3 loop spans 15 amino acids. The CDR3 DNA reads TGTGCCAGCAGCCGTTTCGGACAGGGACATTCACCCCTCCACTTT. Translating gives CASSRFGQGHSPLHF.

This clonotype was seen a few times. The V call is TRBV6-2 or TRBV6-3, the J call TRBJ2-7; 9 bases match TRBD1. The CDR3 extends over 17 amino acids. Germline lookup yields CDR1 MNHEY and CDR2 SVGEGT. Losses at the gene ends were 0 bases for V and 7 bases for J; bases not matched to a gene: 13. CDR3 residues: CASSYSNLQGARMEQYF. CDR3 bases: TGTGCCAGCAGTTACTCGAACCTACAGGGGGCCCGTATGGAGCAGTACTTC.

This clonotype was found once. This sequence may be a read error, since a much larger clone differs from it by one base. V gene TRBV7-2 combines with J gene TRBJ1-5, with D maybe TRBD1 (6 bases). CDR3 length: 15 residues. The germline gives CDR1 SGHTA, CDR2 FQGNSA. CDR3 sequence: CANSLITGQGQPQHF. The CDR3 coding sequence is TGTGCCAACAGCCTGATTACTGGCCAGGGGCAGCCCCAGCATTTT. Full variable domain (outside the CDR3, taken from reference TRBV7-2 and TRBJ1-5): GAGVSQSPSNKVTEKGKDVELRCDPISGHTALYWYRQSLGQGLEFLIYFQGNSAPDKSGLPSDRFSAERTGGSVSTLTIQRTQQEDSAVYLCANSLITGQGQPQHFGDGTRLSIL.

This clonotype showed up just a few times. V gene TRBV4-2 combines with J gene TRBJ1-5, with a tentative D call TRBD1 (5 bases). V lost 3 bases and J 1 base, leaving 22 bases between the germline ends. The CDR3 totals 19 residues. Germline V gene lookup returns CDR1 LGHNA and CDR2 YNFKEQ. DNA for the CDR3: TGTGCCAGCAGCCAGGGACGAGGGAACTGGGATCTCAGCAATCAGCCCCAGCATTTT. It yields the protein CASSQGRGNWDLSNQPQHF.

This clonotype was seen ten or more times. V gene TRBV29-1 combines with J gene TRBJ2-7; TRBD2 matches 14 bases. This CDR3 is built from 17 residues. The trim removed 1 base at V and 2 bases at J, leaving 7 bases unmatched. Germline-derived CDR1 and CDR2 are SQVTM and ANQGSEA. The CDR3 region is CSVEGGGTSGSPYEQYF. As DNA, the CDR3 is TGCAGCGTTGAAGGAGGAGGGACTAGCGGGAGCCCCTACGAGCAGTACTTC.

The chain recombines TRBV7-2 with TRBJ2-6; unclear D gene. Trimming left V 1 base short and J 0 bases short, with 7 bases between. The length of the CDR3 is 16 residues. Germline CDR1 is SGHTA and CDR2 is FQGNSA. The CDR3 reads CASSLEGRSGANVLTF. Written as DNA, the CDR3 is TGTGCCAGCAGCTTAGAAGGTCGCTCTGGGGCCAACGTCCTGACTTTC.

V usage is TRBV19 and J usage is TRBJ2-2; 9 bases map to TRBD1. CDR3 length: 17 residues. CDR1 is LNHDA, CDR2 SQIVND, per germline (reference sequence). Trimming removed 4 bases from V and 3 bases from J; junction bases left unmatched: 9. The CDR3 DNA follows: TGTGCCAGTAGTAGAACTACCGGGACAGGGCACACCGGGGAGCTGTTTTTT. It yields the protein CASSRTTGTGHTGELFF.